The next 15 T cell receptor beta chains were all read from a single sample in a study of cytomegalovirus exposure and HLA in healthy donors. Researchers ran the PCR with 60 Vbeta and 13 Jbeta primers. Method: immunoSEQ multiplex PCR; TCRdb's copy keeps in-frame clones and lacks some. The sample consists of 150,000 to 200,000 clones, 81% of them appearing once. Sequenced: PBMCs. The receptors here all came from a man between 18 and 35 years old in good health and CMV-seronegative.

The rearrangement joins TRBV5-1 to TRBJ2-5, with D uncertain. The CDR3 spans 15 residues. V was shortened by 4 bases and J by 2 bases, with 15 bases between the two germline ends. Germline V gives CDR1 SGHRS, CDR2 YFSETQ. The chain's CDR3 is CASSAQSTPQETQYF. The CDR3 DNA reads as TGCGCCAGCAGCGCACAGAGTACTCCGCAAGAGACCCAGTACTTC.

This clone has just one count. This chain's CDR3 is CASSIQGALDNEQFF. CDR3 coding DNA: TGTGCCAGCAGCATACAGGGAGCGTTGGACAATGAGCAGTTCTTC. The rearrangement links TRBV7-3 to TRBJ2-1; D might be TRBD1 (6 bases). With 5 bases removed from V and 5 bases from J, the gap between germline ends came to 16 bases. Germline V gives CDR1 SGHTA, CDR2 FQGTGA. The CDR3 is 15 amino acids.

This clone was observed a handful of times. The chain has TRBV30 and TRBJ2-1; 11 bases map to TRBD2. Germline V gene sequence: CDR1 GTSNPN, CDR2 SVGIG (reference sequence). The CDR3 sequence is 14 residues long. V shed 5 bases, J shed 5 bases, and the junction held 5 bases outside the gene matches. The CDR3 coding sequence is TGTGCCTGGGACCGACTAGCGGGGAACAATGAGCAGTTCTTC. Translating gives CAWDRLAGNNEQFF.

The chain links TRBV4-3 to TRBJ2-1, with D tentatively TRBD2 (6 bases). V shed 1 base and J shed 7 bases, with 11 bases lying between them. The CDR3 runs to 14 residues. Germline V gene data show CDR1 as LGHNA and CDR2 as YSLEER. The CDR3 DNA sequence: TGCGCCAGCAGCCAAGGAGGCCGGGAGAATGAGCAGTTCTTC. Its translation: CASSQGGRENEQFF.

The CDR3 sequence: CASDPGDTEAFF. The CDR3 DNA sequence: TGTGCCAGCGACCCCGGGGACACTGAAGCTTTCTTT. The chain has TRBV7-9 and TRBJ1-1; D ambiguous. Trimming removed 8 bases at V and 3 bases at J, with 10 bases between. The CDR3 loop spans 12 amino acids. Germline CDR1 SEHNR, CDR2 FQNEAQ (reference sequence). The full variable domain, completed using reference TRBV7-9 and TRBJ1-1, is DTGVSQNPRHKITKRGQNVTFRCDPISEHNRLYWYRQTLGQGPEFLTYFQNEAQLEKSRLLSDRFSAERPKGSFSTLEIQRTEQGDSAMYLCASDPGDTEAFFGQGTRLTVV.

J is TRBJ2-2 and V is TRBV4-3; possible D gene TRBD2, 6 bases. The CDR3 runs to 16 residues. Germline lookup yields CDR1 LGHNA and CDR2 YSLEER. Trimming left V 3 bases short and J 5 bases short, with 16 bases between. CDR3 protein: CASSQGSGTRTGELFF. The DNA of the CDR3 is TGCGCCAGCAGCCAGGGTAGCGGAACGAGGACCGGGGAGCTGTTTTTT.

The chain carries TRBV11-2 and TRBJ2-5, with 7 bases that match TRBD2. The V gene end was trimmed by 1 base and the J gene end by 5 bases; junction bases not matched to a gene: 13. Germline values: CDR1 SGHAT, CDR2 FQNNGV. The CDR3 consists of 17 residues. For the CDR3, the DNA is TGTGCCAGCAGCTTAGCCTCACTAGCGTCGGGTAGGGAGACCCAGTACTTC. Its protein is CASSLASLASGRETQYF.

Here the CDR3 DNA reads TGTGCCATCAGGACCGGGACAGGGAATGGCTACACCTTC. This sequence encodes CAIRTGTGNGYTF. The rearrangement uses TRBV10-3 and TRBJ1-2, with TRBD1 matching over 9 bases. CDR1 is ENHRY, CDR2 SYGVKD, per germline. The J segment lost 6 bases and the V segment lost 6 bases, leaving 5 bases of the junction unmatched. The CDR3 consists of 13 residues.

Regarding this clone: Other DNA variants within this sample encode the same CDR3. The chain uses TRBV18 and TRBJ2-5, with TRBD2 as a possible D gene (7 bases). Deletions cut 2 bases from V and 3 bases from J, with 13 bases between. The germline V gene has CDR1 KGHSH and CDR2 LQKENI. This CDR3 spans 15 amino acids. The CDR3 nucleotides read TGTGCCAGCTCACCAGAACAGGGAGGGGAAGAGACCCAGTACTTC. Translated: CASSPEQGGEETQYF.

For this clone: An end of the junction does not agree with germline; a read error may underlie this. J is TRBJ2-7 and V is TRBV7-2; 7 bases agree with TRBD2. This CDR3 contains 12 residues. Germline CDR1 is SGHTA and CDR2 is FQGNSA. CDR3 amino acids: CASSRTRLATAF. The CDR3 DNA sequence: TGTGCCAGCAGCAGGACTAGACTAGCCACTGCTTTC.

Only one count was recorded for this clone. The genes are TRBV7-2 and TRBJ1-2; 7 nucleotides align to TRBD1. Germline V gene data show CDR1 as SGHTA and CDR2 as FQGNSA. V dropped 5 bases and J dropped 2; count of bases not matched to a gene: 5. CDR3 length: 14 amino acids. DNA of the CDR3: TGTGCCAGCAGCGCACCGGGACAGAACTATGGCTACACCTTC. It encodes CASSAPGQNYGYTF.

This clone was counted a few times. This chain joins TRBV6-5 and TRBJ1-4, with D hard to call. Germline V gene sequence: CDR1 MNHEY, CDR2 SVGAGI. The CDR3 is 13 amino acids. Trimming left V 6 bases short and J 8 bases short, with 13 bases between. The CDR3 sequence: CASSPRRREKLFF. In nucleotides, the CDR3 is TGTGCCAGCAGCCCCCGGAGACGGGAAAAACTGTTTTTT.

CDR3 nucleotide sequence: TGTGCCAGCAGCTTAGGCGAACAGGGGAACAACACAGATACGCAGTATTTT. Its translation: CASSLGEQGNNTDTQYF. V is TRBV11-2 and J is TRBJ2-3, with TRBD1 matching 7 bases. Trimming at V came to 1 base and at J to 2 bases, leaving 9 bases not matched to a gene. Germline CDR1 is SGHAT and CDR2 is FQNNGV. The CDR3 consists of 17 residues.

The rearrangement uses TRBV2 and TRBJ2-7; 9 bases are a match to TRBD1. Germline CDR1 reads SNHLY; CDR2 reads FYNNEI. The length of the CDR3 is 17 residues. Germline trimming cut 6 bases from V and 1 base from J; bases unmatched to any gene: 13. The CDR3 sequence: CASSDMGQGLRSYEQYF. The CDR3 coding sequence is TGTGCCAGCAGCGACATGGGACAGGGACTTAGATCCTACGAGCAGTACTTC. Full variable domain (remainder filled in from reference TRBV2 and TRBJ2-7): EPEVTQTPSHQVTQMGQEVILRCVPISNHLYFYWYRQILGQKVEFLVSFYNNEISEKSEIFDDQFSVERPDGSNFTLKIRSTKLEDSAMYFCASSDMGQGLRSYEQYFGPGTRLTVT.

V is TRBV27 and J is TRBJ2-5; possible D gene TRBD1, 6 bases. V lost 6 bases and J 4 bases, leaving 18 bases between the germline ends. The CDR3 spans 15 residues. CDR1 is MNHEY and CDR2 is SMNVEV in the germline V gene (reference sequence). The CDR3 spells CASSQQQGMGETQYF. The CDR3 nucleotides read TGTGCCAGCAGCCAACAACAGGGAATGGGAGAGACCCAGTACTTC.